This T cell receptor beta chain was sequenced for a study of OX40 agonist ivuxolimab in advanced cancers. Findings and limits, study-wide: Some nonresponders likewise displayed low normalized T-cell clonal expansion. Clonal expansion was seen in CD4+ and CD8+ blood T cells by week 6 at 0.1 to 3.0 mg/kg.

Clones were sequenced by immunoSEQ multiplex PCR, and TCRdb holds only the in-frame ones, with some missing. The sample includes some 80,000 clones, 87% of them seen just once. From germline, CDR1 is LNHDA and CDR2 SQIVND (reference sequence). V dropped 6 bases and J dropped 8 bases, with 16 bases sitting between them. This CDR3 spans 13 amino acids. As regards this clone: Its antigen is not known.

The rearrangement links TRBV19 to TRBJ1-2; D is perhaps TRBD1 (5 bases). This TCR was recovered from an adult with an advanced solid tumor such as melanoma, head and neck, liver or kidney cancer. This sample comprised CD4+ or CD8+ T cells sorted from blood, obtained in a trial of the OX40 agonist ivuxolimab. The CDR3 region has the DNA TGTGCCAGTAGGGGGGTTCTGACGGGAGGCTACACCTTC. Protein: CASRGVLTGGYTF. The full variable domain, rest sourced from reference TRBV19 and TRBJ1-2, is DGGITQSPKYLFRKEGQNVTLSCEQNLNHDAMYWYRQDPGQGLRLIYYSQIVNDFQKGDIAEGYSVSREKKESFPLTVTSAQKNPTAFYLCASRGVLTGGYTFGSGTRLTVV.